This T cell receptor beta chain comes out of a study of T-cell memory formation after mild COVID-19. TCRdb ran MiXCR on the 5' RACE reads and lists one entry per CDR3 protein. This sample carries 450,000 to 650,000 distinct CDR3 sequences, approximately 20% of them seen once, and the ten largest clones take about 12%. There are 15 residues in the CDR3. Germline V gene sequence: CDR1 MNHEY, CDR2 SVGAGI. V was clipped by 3 bases and J by 5 bases, with 14 bases between them. Many counts were recorded for this clonotype. This TCR was sampled from an adult woman who had mild COVID-19 (a few samples of this study predate the infection). Cell type and time point are not known. The chain carries TRBV6-5 and TRBJ2-1; D remains ambiguous. The source material was PBMCs or a T cell subset sorted from them (not recorded which). Here the CDR3 reads CASSYLMGRNNEQFF. In nucleotides, the CDR3 is TGTGCCAGCAGTTATCTAATGGGCAGGAACAATGAGCAGTTCTTC.